This is a list of T cell receptor beta chains from one sample in a study of CD8+ T cells in alopecia areata. Clones were read by immunoSEQ multiplex PCR, and TCRdb kept only the in-frame ones, dropping some. This sample yields roughly 98,000 clones, of which 61% are seen a single time; less than 20% belongs to the top ten. The sequencing here drew on CD8+ T cells sorted from blood, taken at week 4, from a patient treated with tofacitinib. The source of these receptors is a human donor with alopecia areata. Each CDR3 is given with its conserved first and last residue. The D gene is left open where the match is weak. Clone size is not always given. Where it is, it says once, few, many or a class for expanded clones.

NA	TRBV5-1	TRBJ2-1	15	TRBD1	CASSLGQGVYNEQFF	TGCGCCAGCAGCTTGGGACAGGGGGTTTACAATGAGCAGTTCTTC
NA	TRBV14	TRBJ2-3	17	NA	CASSQDPYSYSTDTQYF	TGTGCCAGCAGCCAAGACCCCTACAGTTATAGCACAGATACGCAGTATTTT
NA	TRBV29-1	TRBJ2-7	11	NA	CSVGQGAEQYF	TGCAGCGTGGGGCAGGGTGCCGAGCAGTACTTC
NA	TRBV4-1	TRBJ1-3	15	NA	CASSQAGSSGNTIYF	TGCGCCAGCAGTCAAGCGGGTAGCTCTGGAAACACCATATATTTT
few	TRBV5-1	TRBJ2-3	14	NA	CASSIGQSTDTQYF	TGCGCCAGCAGCATCGGACAGAGCACAGATACGCAGTATTTT
once	TRBV30	TRBJ1-1	14	NA	CAWSVGVRNTEAFF	TGTGCCTGGAGTGTAGGGGTGAGGAACACTGAAGCTTTCTTT
NA	TRBV11-2	TRBJ2-7	14	TRBD2	CASILAGGPHEQYF	TGTGCCAGCATACTAGCGGGGGGGCCCCACGAGCAGTACTTC
once	TRBV5-6	TRBJ2-1	16	TRBD1	CASSPDRVSSYNEQFF	TGTGCCAGCAGCCCGGACAGGGTTAGCTCCTACAATGAGCAGTTCTTC
NA	TRBV30	TRBJ2-3	16	TRBD2	CAWAQGTSGSTDTQYF	TGTGCCTGGGCTCAAGGGACTAGCGGAAGCACAGATACGCAGTATTTT
NA	TRBV7-6	TRBJ2-3	16	TRBD1	CASSPPGTGSTDTQYF	TGTGCCAGCAGCCCACCCGGGACAGGGAGCACAGATACGCAGTATTTT
NA	TRBV27	TRBJ1-4	14	NA	CASSAWTSNEKLFF	TGTGCCAGCAGTGCGTGGACTTCTAATGAAAAACTGTTTTTT
NA	TRBV5-5	TRBJ2-2	15	TRBD1	CASSYGTGSTGELFF	TGTGCCAGCAGCTATGGGACAGGGTCCACCGGGGAGCTGTTTTTT
NA	TRBV30	TRBJ2-7	11	NA	CAWSPGYEQYF	TGTGCCTGGAGTCCGGGGTACGAGCAGTACTTC
NA	TRBV29-1	TRBJ1-2	10	NA	CSVAGSGYTF	TGCAGCGTTGCTGGTTCCGGCTACACCTTC
NA	TRBV6-5	TRBJ1-2	15	NA	CASSYSSPSNYGYTF	TGTGCCAGCAGTTACAGTTCCCCTTCTAACTATGGCTACACCTTC
few	TRBV25-1	TRBJ2-1	18	TRBD1	CASSELYSTGGRGNEQFF	TGTGCCAGCAGTGAATTGTACTCAACAGGGGGCCGGGGCAATGAGCAGTTCTTC
NA	TRBV19	TRBJ2-6	15	TRBD2	CASSIGTNGANVLTF	TGTGCCAGTAGTATCGGGACTAATGGGGCCAACGTCCTGACTTTC
NA	TRBV5-6	TRBJ2-1	17	NA	CASSWTPLGEGDNEQFF	TGTGCCAGCAGCTGGACCCCGTTGGGGGAAGGAGACAATGAGCAGTTCTTC
NA	TRBV5-6	TRBJ2-1	16	TRBD2	CASSLGGAGAYNEQFF	TGTGCCAGCAGCTTGGGAGGAGCGGGAGCTTACAATGAGCAGTTCTTC
NA	TRBV30	TRBJ2-3	14	NA	CAWSASMVGDTQYF	TGTGCCTGGAGTGCCTCAATGGTCGGAGATACGCAGTATTTT
NA	TRBV30	TRBJ2-7	13	TRBD2	CAWASGSGYEQYF	TGTGCCTGGGCTAGCGGGAGTGGCTACGAGCAGTACTTC
NA	TRBV10-3	TRBJ1-2	14	NA	CAISDRSEGDGYTF	TGTGCCATCAGTGATCGGAGTGAGGGGGATGGCTACACCTTC
NA	TRBV30	TRBJ2-7	12	NA	CAWRRDGYEQYF	TGTGCCTGGAGACGTGACGGGTACGAGCAGTACTTC
NA	TRBV25-1	TRBJ1-1	14	NA	CASSEPPGPEGAFF	TGTGCCAGCAGTGAACCGCCGGGACCCGAGGGAGCTTTCTTT
NA	TRBV4-1	TRBJ1-4	15	NA	CASSQVHTGGEKLFF	TGCGCCAGCAGCCAAGTCCACACGGGGGGAGAAAAACTGTTTTTT
few	TRBV7-9	TRBJ1-2	12	NA	CASSWEGNGYTF	TGTGCCAGCAGCTGGGAGGGGAATGGCTACACCTTC
few	TRBV18	TRBJ1-1	17	TRBD1	CASSPTLGQERTDEAFF	TGTGCCAGCTCACCTACTTTAGGACAGGAAAGAACAGATGAAGCTTTCTTT
NA	TRBV7-9	TRBJ2-7	16	TRBD1	CASSFSRDSASYEQYF	TGTGCCAGCAGCTTTTCCCGGGACAGTGCCTCCTACGAGCAGTACTTC
few	TRBV7-9	TRBJ2-1	19	TRBD2	CASSLAAIVGGGSYNEQFF	TGTGCCAGCAGCTTAGCGGCGATTGTCGGCGGGGGCTCCTACAATGAGCAGTTCTTC
NA	TRBV5-1	TRBJ2-5	16	NA	CASSLAGVSEEETQYF	TGCGCCAGCAGCTTGGCCGGAGTAAGTGAGGAAGAGACCCAGTACTTC